The 26 T cell receptor beta chains presented below share a single source sample, sequenced in a study of identical twins. TCRdb re-called the 5' RACE reads with MiXCR, one entry per CDR3 protein. The sample consists of under 300,000 distinct CDR3 sequences, 6% to 7% of them appearing once. This same sample was also part of a study on T cells expressing NK-cell markers.

Source material: CD8+ T cells sorted from blood. The receptors were gathered from a woman aged 18 to 35 in good health.

This sequence joins TRBV14 and TRBJ2-7; no clear D gene. Germline V gene sequence: CDR1 SGHDN, CDR2 FVKESK. The V gene lost 1 base and the J gene lost 7 bases, with 17 bases spanning the gap. This CDR3 region has 15 residues. CDR3 protein: CASSQGGSTLEEQYF. As DNA, the CDR3 is TGTGCCAGCAGCCAAGGAGGTTCCACTCTTGAAGAGCAGTACTTC.

This clonotype was seen a few times. This chain joins TRBV20-1 and TRBJ2-1, with 10 positions matching TRBD1. The CDR3 has 13 residues. V lost 5 bases and J lost 8; bases outside the gene matches: 6. Germline CDR1 is DFQATT and CDR2 is SNEGSKA (reference sequence). CDR3 nucleotides: TGCAGTGCTCCCGCGGACAGGGGGTATGAGCAGTTCTTC. Translation gives CSAPADRGYEQFF.

Ten or more counts support this clonotype. The genes are TRBV5-6 and TRBJ1-5, with D tentatively TRBD1 (6 bases). The germline CDR1 and CDR2 sequences are SGHDT and YYEEEE. The CDR3 covers 14 residues. Trimming shortened V by 3 bases and J by 4 bases, and 11 bases separated the two germline ends. CDR3 loop: CASSSSGANQPQHF. CDR3 nucleotides: TGTGCCAGCAGCTCGTCGGGGGCTAATCAGCCCCAGCATTTT.

The sample holds many counts of this clonotype. The CDR3 loop is CASSQVRLAVAGELFF. The CDR3 DNA is TGTGCCAGCAGCCAAGTGAGACTAGCGGTGGCGGGGGAGCTGTTTTTT. This chain connects TRBV3-1 to TRBJ2-2; 9 nucleotides line up with TRBD2. CDR1 is LGHDT and CDR2 is YNNKEL in the germline V gene (reference sequence). V shed 1 base and J 8 bases; nucleotides not matched to a gene: 8. This CDR3 has 16 amino acids.

There are a few counts of this clonotype. The chain links TRBV27 to TRBJ2-5; TRBD2 agrees at 10 bases. The CDR3 is 15 amino acids. From germline, CDR1 is MNHEY and CDR2 SMNVEV (reference sequence). V lost 3 bases, J lost 4 bases, and 5 bases stayed unmatched. The CDR3 DNA is TGTGCCAGCAGTTTTCTAGCGGGAGTGGGAGAGACCCAGTACTTC. Its protein product is CASSFLAGVGETQYF.

CDR3 in amino acids: CASYFVMNTEAFF. CDR3 in DNA: TGTGCCAGCTATTTCGTAATGAACACTGAAGCTTTCTTT. The J gene is TRBJ1-1, the V gene TRBV2; D gene unclear. The germline gives CDR1 SNHLY, CDR2 FYNNEI. V lost 8 bases, J lost 0 bases, and 10 bases lay in between. The CDR3 spans 13 residues.

This clonotype has a count of ten or more. This rearrangement joins TRBV27 to TRBJ2-7; D gene ambiguous. The CDR3 spans 11 residues. Germline V gives CDR1 MNHEY, CDR2 SMNVEV (reference sequence). Trimming took off 4 bases at V and 8 bases at J, with 9 bases between the two ends. This CDR3 is CASSSGMQQYF. The CDR3 DNA follows: TGTGCCAGCAGTTCTGGTATGCAGCAGTACTTC.

This clonotype was observed a few times. V and J are TRBV9 and TRBJ2-7, with D perhaps matching TRBD2 (7 bases). Deletions cut 4 bases from V and 6 bases from J, with 17 bases between. This CDR3 has 14 amino acids. CDR1 and CDR2 from the germline V gene are SGDLS and YYNGEE. The CDR3 region is CASSLGSGGREQYF. The CDR3 DNA reads TGTGCCAGCAGCTTGGGTTCCGGGGGGCGCGAGCAGTACTTC.

In this sample, this clonotype turned up a few times. The rearrangement joins TRBV12-3 or TRBV12-4 to TRBJ2-1; 9 bases are a match to TRBD2. Unmatched junction bases numbered 14, after V lost 3 bases and J lost 8 bases. This CDR3 has 17 residues. The CDR3 is CASSLPPLAGWGDEQFF. CDR3 nucleotides: TGTGCCAGCAGTTTGCCCCCGCTAGCGGGATGGGGGGATGAGCAGTTCTTC.

This clonotype came up a few times. V gene TRBV5-1 combines with J gene TRBJ1-1; 9 bases align to TRBD1. Germline values: CDR1 SGHRS, CDR2 YFSETQ. CDR3 size: 15 residues. The V segment lost 3 bases and the J segment 3 bases; nucleotides outside the gene matches: 6. The CDR3 DNA reads TGCGCCAGCAGCTCGCCGGACAGGGGCTACACTGAAGCTTTCTTT. Translating it yields CASSSPDRGYTEAFF.

This clonotype was found a few times. The chain recombines TRBV25-1 with TRBJ1-2; no clear D gene. The germline V gene has CDR1 MGHDK and CDR2 SYGVNS. Trimming took off 2 bases at V and 3 bases at J, with 4 bases between the two ends. The CDR3 covers 12 residues. The chain's CDR3 is CASSETDYGYTF. CDR3 nucleotides: TGTGCCAGCAGTGAAACAGACTATGGCTACACCTTC.

The rearrangement joins TRBV18 to TRBJ2-2; D is possibly TRBD2 (6 bases). Germline loops: CDR1 KGHSH, CDR2 LQKENI. V was cut by 3 bases and J by 6 bases, with 14 bases left in between. The CDR3 consists of 15 residues. This CDR3 reads CASSPLGGFAGELFF. The CDR3 DNA reads as TGTGCCAGCTCACCTCTGGGAGGTTTCGCCGGGGAGCTGTTTTTT.

This clonotype has at least ten counts. This chain uses TRBV7-3 with TRBJ2-1; 8 bases align to TRBD2. J lost 7 bases, V lost 4 bases, and 9 bases had no gene match. The CDR3 spans 15 residues. CDR1 and CDR2 (germline): SGHTA, FQGTGA. The CDR3 DNA reads TGTGCCAGCAGCTCCCTTGCGGGGGGCCCTAATGAGCAGTTCTTC. Translated: CASSSLAGGPNEQFF. Variable domain in full (rest from reference TRBV7-3 and TRBJ2-1): GAGVSQTPSNKVTEKGKYVELRCDPISGHTALYWYRQSLGQGPEFLIYFQGTGAADDSGLPNDRFFAVRPEGSVSTLKIQRTERGDSAVYLCASSSLAGGPNEQFFGPGTRLTVL.

This chain joins TRBV15 and TRBJ1-4, with D tentatively TRBD1 (5 bases). Germline values: CDR1 LNHNV, CDR2 YYDKDF (reference sequence). Trimming shortened V by 8 bases and J by 3 bases, and 13 bases separated the two germline ends. CDR3 length: 14 amino acids. CDR3 protein: CATLQPGPNEKLFF. CDR3 DNA: TGTGCCACCCTACAACCGGGACCTAATGAAAAACTGTTTTTT.

This clonotype occurred many times. The V and J genes are TRBV7-2 and TRBJ2-1; 10 nucleotides match TRBD1. The length of the CDR3 is 15 residues. J was trimmed by 8 bases and V by 4 bases; bases with no gene match: 8. Per the germline V gene, CDR1 is SGHTA and CDR2 is FQGNSA. The CDR3 loop reads CASSSRDRGYYEQFF. CDR3 DNA: TGTGCCAGCAGCTCCCGGGACAGGGGATACTATGAGCAGTTCTTC.

The V gene is TRBV9, the J gene TRBJ2-1; 10 nucleotides match TRBD2. Germline assignment: CDR1 SGDLS and CDR2 YYNGEE. The CDR3 has 15 residues. Trimming removed 2 bases from V and 8 bases from J; junction bases left unmatched: 7. The CDR3 DNA reads TGTGCCAGCAGCGTCGAGCGGGGGGGCCGCGATGAGCAGTTCTTC. Residues: CASSVERGGRDEQFF.

The V call is TRBV27, the J call TRBJ2-3, with D perhaps TRBD1 or TRBD2 (5 bases each). The V gene lost 2 bases and the J gene lost 1 base, with 7 bases spanning the gap. Germline V gene sequence: CDR1 MNHEY, CDR2 SMNVEV (reference sequence). This CDR3 is 14 amino acids long. CDR3 in amino acids: CASSLRGGTDTQYF. The CDR3 nucleotides are TGTGCCAGCAGTTTAAGGGGAGGCACAGATACGCAGTATTTT.

V gene TRBV12-3 or TRBV12-4 combines with J gene TRBJ1-2; tentatively, D is TRBD1 (5 bases). This CDR3 contains 15 residues. V was pared by 6 bases and J by 2 bases, with 16 bases between. The CDR3 DNA reads as TGTGCCAGCAGACCGACCGGGACGGGAAACTATGGCTACACCTTC. The encoded protein is CASRPTGTGNYGYTF.

This chain joins TRBV11-2 and TRBJ2-4; 11 bases are a match to TRBD2. J was trimmed by 2 bases and V by 5 bases; bases with no gene match: 14. The CDR3 spans 19 residues. Germline values: CDR1 SGHAT, CDR2 FQNNGV. CDR3: CASSQRFSGGAVTKNIQYF. The CDR3 coding sequence is TGTGCCAGCAGCCAAAGGTTTAGCGGGGGGGCCGTAACCAAAAACATTCAGTACTTC.

V and J are TRBV4-1 and TRBJ1-1; 7 bases agree with TRBD1. The V and J ends lost 3 bases and 6 bases, in that order; junction bases with no gene match: 10. The CDR3 is 15 residues long. Germline V lookup: CDR1 MGHRA, CDR2 YSYEKL. This chain's CDR3 is CASSQIGQAGPEAFF. The CDR3 nucleotides read TGCGCCAGCAGCCAGATAGGACAGGCGGGGCCTGAAGCTTTCTTT.

This rearrangement joins TRBV15 to TRBJ2-1, with TRBD2 matching 9 bases. The germline V gene has CDR1 LNHNV and CDR2 YYDKDF (reference sequence). J was trimmed by 2 bases and V by 5 bases; bases with no gene match: 7. The CDR3 consists of 16 residues. The CDR3 nucleotides read TGTGCCACCAGCGGATTAGCGGGAGTTCCCTACAATGAGCAGTTCTTC. Its protein product is CATSGLAGVPYNEQFF.

The rearrangement uses TRBV20-1 and TRBJ1-1; possible D gene TRBD1, 5 bases. Germline assignment: CDR1 DFQATT and CDR2 SNEGSKA (reference sequence). V was pared by 7 bases and J by 4 bases, with 13 bases between. The CDR3 runs 12 residues. This CDR3 reads CSEKGRGTEAFF. Written as DNA, the CDR3 is TGCAGTGAGAAGGGGAGGGGCACTGAAGCTTTCTTT.

This clonotype was recorded many times. The chain has TRBV9 and TRBJ1-1; D is uncertain. CDR1 is SGDLS, CDR2 YYNGEE, per germline. With 3 bases removed from V and 5 bases from J, the gap between germline ends came to 8 bases. The CDR3 totals 12 residues. For the CDR3, the DNA is TGTGCCAGCAGCGAATCCGGGACTGAAGCTTTCTTT. This encodes CASSESGTEAFF. The whole variable domain, remainder taken from reference TRBV9 and TRBJ1-1, is DSGVTQTPKHLITATGQRVTLRCSPRSGDLSVYWYQQSLDQGLQFLIQYYNGEERAKGNILERFSAQQFPDLHSELNLSSLELGDSALYFCASSESGTEAFFGQGTRLTVV.

This clonotype has ten or more counts. The chain uses TRBV20-1 and TRBJ2-7; 11 positions agree with TRBD2. The CDR3 is made up of 13 amino acids. Per the germline V gene, CDR1 is DFQATT and CDR2 is SNEGSKA (reference sequence). V dropped 3 bases and J dropped 4; count of bases not matched to a gene: 2. CDR3 bases: TGCAGTGCTAGCGGGACTAGCGGTTACGAGCAGTACTTC. Protein product: CSASGTSGYEQYF.

This CDR3 is CASSYSRAGGTDTQYF. As DNA, the CDR3 is TGTGCCAGCAGTTACTCCCGCGCGGGAGGAACAGATACGCAGTATTTT. The chain combines TRBV6-5 with TRBJ2-3; 8 bases agree with TRBD2. This CDR3 contains 16 residues. Losses at the gene ends were 0 bases for V and 3 bases for J; bases not matched to a gene: 5. CDR1 is MNHEY, CDR2 SVGAGI, per germline.

This chain's CDR3 is CASSEAGESDTQYF. In DNA, the CDR3 is TGTGCCAGCAGTGAGGCGGGAGAGTCAGATACGCAGTATTTT. This chain connects TRBV6-4 to TRBJ2-3; 7 bases line up with TRBD2. Germline loops: CDR1 MRHNA, CDR2 SNTAGT. V was pared by 3 bases and J by 4 bases, with 4 bases of the junction left unmatched. The CDR3 consists of 14 residues.